The 21 T cell receptor beta chains given below trace back to one sample, sequenced in a study of OX40 agonist ivuxolimab in advanced cancers. Using immunoSEQ multiplex PCR, the repertoire was profiled, and TCRdb retains in-frame clones only, with some absent. The sample lists 40,000 to 50,000 clones; about 88% were seen once. The material sequenced was CD4+ or CD8+ T cells sorted from blood, taken in a trial of the OX40 agonist ivuxolimab. The receptors were gathered from an adult with an advanced solid tumor such as melanoma, head and neck, liver or kidney cancer.

This rearrangement joins TRBV25-1 to TRBJ2-3, with 9 nucleotides matching TRBD1. V lost 6 bases to trimming and J lost 4 bases; unmatched junction nucleotides: 8. CDR1 is MGHDK and CDR2 is SYGVNS in the germline V gene. The CDR3 is made up of 15 amino acids. Here the CDR3 DNA reads TGTGCCAGCAGGGGGACAGGGAAAGGCGCAGATACGCAGTATTTT. The encoded protein is CASRGTGKGADTQYF.

This clone was counted once. This chain links TRBV28 with TRBJ1-6; maybe TRBD1 (5 bases). CDR1 MDHEN and CDR2 SYDVKM come from the germline V gene. V lost 3 bases to trimming and J lost 5 bases, with 11 bases between them. The CDR3 spans 15 residues. The CDR3 here is CASSFGGMDNSPLHF. The CDR3 bases are TGTGCCAGCAGTTTTGGGGGGATGGATAATTCACCCCTCCACTTT.

This chain links TRBV6-5 with TRBJ1-1; D perhaps matches TRBD1 (5 bases). Trimming cost V 10 bases and J 9 bases, with 18 bases left between them. The CDR3 contains 12 residues. Germline CDR1 MNHEY, CDR2 SVGAGI. This chain's CDR3 is CATSDSSIQAFF. The DNA for the CDR3 is TGTGCCACCTCCGACAGTTCGATACAAGCTTTCTTT.

The chain recombines TRBV19 with TRBJ2-1, with 10 positions matching TRBD2. The CDR3 has 15 residues. V shed 10 bases, J shed 5 bases, and the junction held 11 bases outside the gene matches. In germline, CDR1 is LNHDA, CDR2 SQIVND (reference sequence). The CDR3 nucleotides read TGTGCCATGATATGGGGGACTAGCGCCCACAATGAGCAGTTCTTC. This translates into CAMIWGTSAHNEQFF.

V and J are TRBV12-5 and TRBJ2-1; 8 positions match TRBD2. This CDR3 contains 16 residues. Germline assignment: CDR1 LGHNT and CDR2 FRNRAP. The trim removed 6 bases at V and 2 bases at J, leaving 9 bases unmatched. The chain's CDR3 is CASGMGGRPPYNEQFF. Here the CDR3 DNA reads TGTGCTAGTGGCATGGGCGGGAGGCCCCCCTACAATGAGCAGTTCTTC.

This clone was found once. CDR3: CASSLTTSSDTQYF. Here the CDR3 DNA reads TGTGCCAGCAGCTTGACGACTAGTTCAGATACGCAGTATTTT. The V gene is TRBV11-3, the J gene TRBJ2-3, with a possible D match to TRBD2 (6 bases). The CDR3 is made up of 14 amino acids. Germline-derived CDR1 and CDR2 are SGHNT and YENEEA. V was pared by 3 bases and J by 4 bases, with 11 bases between.

The gene calls are TRBV29-1 and TRBJ1-2; 7 bases map to TRBD1. Germline V gene data show CDR1 as SQVTM and CDR2 as ANQGSEA. The V gene end was trimmed by 8 bases and the J gene end by 4 bases; junction bases not matched to a gene: 10. This CDR3 is built from 13 residues. Here the CDR3 reads CSFSRDRTYGYTF. The CDR3 nucleotides read TGCAGCTTCTCCCGGGACAGAACCTATGGCTACACCTTC. The complete variable domain, with remaining parts taken from reference TRBV29-1 and TRBJ1-2, reads SAVISQKPSRDICQRGTSLTIQCQVDSQVTMMFWYRQQPGQSLTLIATANQGSEATYESGFVIDKFPISRPNLTFSTLTVSNMSPEDSSIYLCSFSRDRTYGYTFGSGTRLTVV.

The chain recombines TRBV29-1 with TRBJ2-7, with 9 bases lining up with TRBD1. Germline V lookup: CDR1 SQVTM, CDR2 ANQGSEA. The V segment lost 7 bases and the J segment 6 bases; nucleotides outside the gene matches: 10. This CDR3 contains 13 residues. CDR3 in amino acids: CSAKTGGSGEQYF. The CDR3 DNA sequence: TGCAGCGCCAAGACAGGGGGGTCAGGCGAGCAGTACTTC.

V gene TRBV15 combines with J gene TRBJ2-7; 11 bases are shared with TRBD1. CDR3 length equals 15 residues. V shed 0 bases and J 5 bases; nucleotides not matched to a gene: 3. Germline V gives CDR1 LNHNV, CDR2 YYDKDF (reference sequence). Here the CDR3 DNA reads TGTGCCACCAGCAGAGATCGGACAGGGGGCCACGAGCAGTACTTC. Encoded protein: CATSRDRTGGHEQYF.

The rearrangement links TRBV19 to TRBJ2-7; the D is unclear. The V gene lost 5 bases and the J gene lost 2 bases, with 7 bases spanning the gap. The CDR3 contains 12 residues. Germline assignment: CDR1 LNHDA and CDR2 SQIVND (reference sequence). The CDR3 here is CASSAGPYEQYF. CDR3 coding DNA: TGTGCCAGTAGTGCAGGACCCTACGAGCAGTACTTC.

The chain has TRBV2 and TRBJ1-2; 8 bases are a match to TRBD1. The V gene's germline CDR1 is SNHLY and CDR2 FYNNEI. V lost 6 bases, J lost 6 bases, and 12 bases stayed unmatched. CDR3 size: 15 residues. Here the CDR3 DNA reads TGTGCCAGCAGCACGACTCTGAACAGGGGGAATGGCTACACCTTC. Translated, it gives CASSTTLNRGNGYTF.

A single count supports this clone. The chain employs TRBV28 and TRBJ1-2; 9 bases map to TRBD1. V dropped 3 bases and J dropped 7; count of bases not matched to a gene: 9. Germline V lookup: CDR1 MDHEN, CDR2 SYDVKM. The CDR3 length is 15 residues. Written as DNA, the CDR3 is TGTGCCAGCAGTTTCCTCCTTGGACAGGGGCGTGGCTACACCTTC. It is translated as CASSFLLGQGRGYTF.

This clone was found once. CDR3 DNA sequence: TGTGCCTGGGACATCCCCCCGGGCGGCTACACCTTC. It translates to CAWDIPPGGYTF. This rearrangement joins TRBV30 to TRBJ1-2; no definite D call. Germline CDR1 is GTSNPN and CDR2 is SVGIG (reference sequence). The CDR3 runs 12 residues. The V and J ends lost 5 bases and 8 bases respectively, with 15 bases between them.

The J gene is TRBJ2-5, the V gene TRBV6-1; 12 bases line up with TRBD2. The V segment lost 4 bases and the J segment 5 bases; nucleotides outside the gene matches: 5. This CDR3 contains 15 residues. From germline, CDR1 is MNHNS and CDR2 SASEGT. The CDR3, as DNA: TGTGCCAGCAGTGGACTAGCGGGAGTTGGTGAGACCCAGTACTTC. Protein: CASSGLAGVGETQYF.

This chain joins TRBV7-8 and TRBJ2-7, with 7 bases identical to TRBD1. After removal of 6 bases from V and 4 bases from J, the junction contained 9 bases not matched to a gene. The CDR3 length is 14 residues. The germline V gene encodes CDR1 SGHVS and CDR2 FQNEAQ. Here the CDR3 DNA reads TGTGCCAGCAGAGCGACCCGGGACAGATACGAGCAGTACTTC. Protein product: CASRATRDRYEQYF.

This clone was counted once. This chain's CDR3 is CASSSTGGLRETQYF. CDR3 DNA: TGTGCCAGCAGCTCCACAGGGGGCTTGAGAGAGACCCAGTACTTC. V usage is TRBV5-8 and J usage is TRBJ2-5; 9 nucleotides agree with TRBD1. J was trimmed by 4 bases and V by 3 bases; bases with no gene match: 7. CDR1 and CDR2 from the germline V gene are SGHTS and YDEGEE. This CDR3 is 15 amino acids long.

This clone was seen only a few times. The CDR3 nucleotides read TGTGCCAGCAGTTACTTTAGCGAGAATGAGCAGTTCTTC. Translation: CASSYFSENEQFF. The J gene is TRBJ2-1, the V gene TRBV6-5; D is perhaps TRBD2 (5 bases). The germline gives CDR1 MNHEY, CDR2 SVGAGI. Trimming cost V 1 base and J 7 bases, with 8 bases left between them. The CDR3 extends over 13 amino acids.

This clone was counted a single time. This chain connects TRBV5-1 to TRBJ2-1; 8 positions match TRBD1. Unmatched junction bases numbered 8, after V lost 0 bases and J lost 9 bases. The CDR3 totals 15 residues. Germline V lookup: CDR1 SGHRS, CDR2 YFSETQ. The CDR3 DNA sequence: TGCGCCAGCAGCTTGGATGCAGGGGGCTGGAGTGAGCAGTTCTTC. Translation: CASSLDAGGWSEQFF.

A single count supports this clone. The rearrangement uses TRBV28 and TRBJ2-5; 8 bases map to TRBD2. Germline V gene lookup returns CDR1 MDHEN and CDR2 SYDVKM. The CDR3 is 14 residues long. Trimming at V came to 2 bases and at J to 7 bases, leaving 6 bases not matched to a gene. The DNA of the CDR3 is TGTGCCAGCAGTTTACAGCGGGCGGGGGGGACCCAGTACTTC. Translating gives CASSLQRAGGTQYF. Drawing the rest from reference TRBV28 and TRBJ2-5, the complete variable domain is DVKVTQSSRYLVKRTGEKVFLECVQDMDHENMFWYRQDPGLGLRLIYFSYDVKMKEKGDIPEGYSVSREKKERFSLILESASTNQTSMYLCASSLQRAGGTQYFGPGTRLLVL.

This clone was counted a few times. The chain is built from TRBV28 and TRBJ1-2; 8 nucleotides agree with TRBD1. With V trimmed by 5 bases and J by 4 bases, 6 bases remained unmatched. Germline V gene data show CDR1 as MDHEN and CDR2 as SYDVKM. CDR3 size: 14 residues. The CDR3 nucleotides are TGTGCCAGCAGTACCGGACAGGGAGGCTATGGCTACACCTTC. Amino acids: CASSTGQGGYGYTF.

This chain links TRBV15 with TRBJ2-4; D may be TRBD2 (6 bases). Germline assignment: CDR1 LNHNV and CDR2 YYDKDF (reference sequence). The CDR3 covers 14 residues. V lost 3 bases to trimming and J lost 7 bases, with 13 bases between them. In nucleotides, the CDR3 is TGTGCCACCAGCAGGGAGGGGAGACAGAACATTCAGTACTTC. The encoded protein is CATSREGRQNIQYF.